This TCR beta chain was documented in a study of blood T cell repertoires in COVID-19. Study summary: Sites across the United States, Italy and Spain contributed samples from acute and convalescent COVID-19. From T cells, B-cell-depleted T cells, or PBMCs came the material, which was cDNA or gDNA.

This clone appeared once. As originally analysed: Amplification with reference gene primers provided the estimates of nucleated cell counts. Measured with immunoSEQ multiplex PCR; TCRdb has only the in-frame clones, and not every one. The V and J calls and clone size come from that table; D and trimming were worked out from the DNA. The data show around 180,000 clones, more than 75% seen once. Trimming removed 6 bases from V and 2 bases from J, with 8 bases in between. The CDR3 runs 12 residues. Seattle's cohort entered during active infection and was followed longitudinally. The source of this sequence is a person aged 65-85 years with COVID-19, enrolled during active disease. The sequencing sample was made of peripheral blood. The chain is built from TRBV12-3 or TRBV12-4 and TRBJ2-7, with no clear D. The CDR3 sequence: CASSLVPYEQYF. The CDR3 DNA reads TGTGCCAGCAGCCTAGTTCCCTACGAGCAGTACTTC.